The 4 T cell receptor beta chains below were found in one sample sequenced in a study of T-cell memory formation after mild COVID-19. MiXCR, applied by TCRdb to the 5' RACE reads, yields one record per CDR3 protein. Of approximately 100,000 distinct CDR3 sequences listed, approximately 10% were seen once; the top ten hold about two fifths. The sample taken for sequencing was PBMCs or a T cell subset sorted from them (not recorded which). These receptors were obtained from a man younger than 35 who had mild COVID-19 (a few samples of this study predate the infection). Cell type and time point are not known.

This clonotype was counted between two and nine times. The chain combines TRBV6-5 with TRBJ2-2; 7 bases are shared with TRBD1. Germline loops: CDR1 MNHEY, CDR2 SVGAGI. Trimming cost V 11 bases and J 6 bases; bases outside gene matches: 9. This CDR3 contains 13 residues. CDR3 in amino acids: CAARQGGPGELFF. The DNA of the CDR3 is TGTGCCGCCCGACAGGGTGGTCCCGGGGAGCTGTTTTTT.

The J gene is TRBJ1-5, the V gene TRBV7-9; 11 positions agree with TRBD1. Germline CDR1 SEHNR, CDR2 FQNEAQ (reference sequence). The CDR3 runs 18 residues. Germline trimming cut 3 bases from V and 3 bases from J; bases unmatched to any gene: 10. The CDR3 spells CASSLARDRGSFNQPQHF. The CDR3 DNA follows: TGTGCCAGCAGCTTGGCCCGGGACAGGGGGTCTTTCAATCAGCCCCAGCATTTT.

V is TRBV11-2 and J is TRBJ2-1; D is possibly TRBD1 (5 bases). This CDR3 comprises 13 residues. Trimming cost V 1 base and J 8 bases, with 9 bases left between them. Germline assignment: CDR1 SGHAT and CDR2 FQNNGV. In DNA, the CDR3 is TGTGCCAGCAGCTTAGGTGTCAGGGATGAGCAGTTCTTC. This sequence encodes CASSLGVRDEQFF.

The sample holds a few counts of this clonotype. The chain uses TRBV5-6 and TRBJ2-1; a possible D gene is TRBD1 (6 bases). This CDR3 region has 15 residues. Germline V gene data show CDR1 as SGHDT and CDR2 as YYEEEE. V was clipped by 2 bases and J by 3 bases, with 12 bases between them. The CDR3 region has the DNA TGTGCCAGCAGCTTTCGGCAGGGGCGCTACAATGAGCAGTTCTTC. The encoded protein is CASSFRQGRYNEQFF.